This T cell receptor (beta chain) comes out of a study of blood T cell repertoires in COVID-19. Study in general: Samples came from the United States, Italy and Spain, spanning acute and convalescent COVID-19. The cDNA or gDNA used as material had been derived from T cells, B-cell-depleted T cells, or PBMCs.

Original processing notes: Quantification of nucleated cells was approximated via reference gene primer amplification. Sequencing was performed with immunoSEQ multiplex PCR; in TCRdb, only in-frame clones are kept and a portion is missing. V and J calls and clone size come straight from that table; D and trimming were deduced from the DNA. Of 140,000 or so clones listed, 84% are singletons. The receptor was isolated from a human donor in a cohort sampled during active COVID-19. Material for sequencing was peripheral blood.

The CDR3 region has the DNA TGCGCCAGCAGCCAAGATCAGACAGCGCGGAGACCGAACAATGAGCAGTTCTTC. Its translation: CASSQDQTARRPNNEQFF. The chain joins TRBV4-1 to TRBJ2-1; possibly TRBD1 for D (5 bases). V was trimmed by 0 bases and J by 5 bases, leaving 20 bases between them. The CDR3 consists of 18 residues. Germline CDR1 is MGHRA and CDR2 is YSYEKL.